The 30 T cell receptor beta chains in this list originate from one sample, sequenced in a study of shared clonotypes between healthy human individuals. Measured with immunoSEQ multiplex PCR; TCRdb has only the in-frame clones, and not every one. This table has hundreds of thousands of clones, 70% to 75% appearing once. The sample comprised memory CD4+ T cells sorted from blood. Subset denoted: CD45RA-negative fraction. The origin of the receptors is a man aged 25-45 years in good health.

The chain recombines TRBV2 with TRBJ2-1; 7 bases match TRBD2. V shed 6 bases and J 4 bases; nucleotides not matched to a gene: 6. CDR1 and CDR2 from the germline V gene are SNHLY and FYNNEI. The CDR3 extends over 14 amino acids. CDR3 in amino acids: CASSSPGLYNEQFF. The CDR3 nucleotides read TGTGCCAGCAGCAGTCCGGGACTATACAATGAGCAGTTCTTC.

The CDR3 nucleotides read TGTGCCAGCAGCCAACAGGGGGCGAAGGCTGAAGCTTTCTTT. This sequence encodes CASSQQGAKAEAFF. The J gene is TRBJ1-1, the V gene TRBV7-2, with 9 bases matching TRBD1. Unmatched junction bases numbered 7, after V lost 5 bases and J lost 6 bases. The CDR3 totals 14 residues. Germline V gene lookup returns CDR1 SGHTA and CDR2 FQGNSA.

Comments on this clone: Other DNA sequences in this sample translate to the same CDR3. The chain recombines TRBV6-5 with TRBJ2-7; 9 positions agree with TRBD2. Unmatched junction bases numbered 3, after V lost 0 bases and J lost 3 bases. In germline, CDR1 is MNHEY, CDR2 SVGAGI. This CDR3 region has 15 residues. Here the CDR3 reads CASSYSSGSYYEQYF. The CDR3 nucleotides read TGTGCCAGCAGTTACTCTAGCGGGAGTTACTACGAGCAGTACTTC.

The V gene is TRBV6-4, the J gene TRBJ2-7; D not resolved. The V end was cut by 4 bases, the J end by 0 bases, with 10 bases between. The CDR3 runs 14 residues. Germline CDR1 MRHNA, CDR2 SNTAGT. DNA for the CDR3: TGTGCCAGCAGTGCCGATAGGAGCTCCTACGAGCAGTACTTC. It translates to CASSADRSSYEQYF.

Details on this clone: Other DNA sequences in the same sample also yield this CDR3. The chain's CDR3 is CASSLEGSGTDTQYF. The CDR3 DNA sequence: TGCGCCAGCAGCTTGGAGGGGAGCGGCACAGATACGCAGTATTTT. This chain uses TRBV5-1 with TRBJ2-3; D may match TRBD1 or TRBD2 (5 bases each). CDR3 length equals 15 residues. V was cut by 0 bases and J by 1 base, with 9 bases left in between. CDR1 is SGHRS and CDR2 is YFSETQ in the germline V gene.

The chain has TRBV6-6 and TRBJ1-1; 9 nucleotides agree with TRBD1. The CDR3 runs to 15 residues. Germline V gene sequence: CDR1 MNHNY, CDR2 SVGAGI (reference sequence). The junction had 5 bases not matched to a gene; V was cut back by 5 bases and J by 1 base. The CDR3 sequence is CASSAPGQGNTEAFF. CDR3 sequence (DNA): TGTGCCAGCAGTGCCCCGGGACAGGGGAACACTGAAGCTTTCTTT.

V and J are TRBV7-9 and TRBJ2-4; 7 positions match TRBD1. V gave up 2 bases and J gave up 4 bases; unmatched junction bases: 5. The CDR3 has 15 residues. Germline V gives CDR1 SEHNR, CDR2 FQNEAQ (reference sequence). CDR3 bases: TGTGCCAGCAGCTTACTTAGGGGGCCTAAAAACATTCAGTACTTC. Encoded protein: CASSLLRGPKNIQYF.

The genes are TRBV28 and TRBJ2-2, with a possible D match to TRBD1 (5 bases). Trimming took off 10 bases at V and 6 bases at J, with 24 bases between the two ends. This CDR3 spans 16 amino acids. Germline CDR1 is MDHEN and CDR2 is SYDVKM. The CDR3 spells CATEADRPGIPGELFF. The CDR3 DNA is TGTGCCACCGAGGCGGACCGGCCAGGGATTCCCGGGGAGCTGTTTTTT.

The chain carries TRBV5-8 and TRBJ1-5, with TRBD1 matching over 9 bases. The ends lost 0 bases at V and 5 bases at J; junction bases unmatched: 3. Germline V lookup: CDR1 SGHTS, CDR2 YDEGEE. The CDR3 sequence is 15 residues long. CDR3 in amino acids: CASSLGTGEDQPQHF. CDR3 coding DNA: TGTGCCAGCAGCTTGGGGACAGGGGAGGATCAGCCCCAGCATTTT.

This clone was counted a single time. The chain couples TRBV5-1 to TRBJ1-1; perhaps TRBD1 as D (5 bases). V lost 0 bases and J lost 1, with 13 bases in between. Germline CDR1 is SGHRS and CDR2 is YFSETQ. The CDR3 loop spans 16 amino acids. CDR3 sequence reads: CASSLEEAGPNTEAFF. DNA for the CDR3: TGCGCCAGCAGCTTGGAGGAGGCAGGGCCGAACACTGAAGCTTTCTTT.

This sequence joins TRBV5-1 and TRBJ2-3; 13 bases map to TRBD2. Germline V CDR1 and CDR2: SGHRS, YFSETQ. Trimming at V came to 1 base and at J to 3 bases, leaving 2 bases not matched to a gene. The CDR3 runs 16 residues. CDR3 residues: CASSLWTSGSTDTQYF. CDR3 DNA sequence: TGCGCCAGCAGCTTGTGGACTAGCGGGAGTACAGATACGCAGTATTTT.

The genes are TRBV2 and TRBJ2-7; 9 nucleotides match TRBD1. This CDR3 is built from 15 residues. V lost 3 bases and J lost 5; bases outside the gene matches: 8. Germline values: CDR1 SNHLY, CDR2 FYNNEI. This chain's CDR3 is CASSDWTGEADEQYF. CDR3 DNA: TGTGCCAGCAGTGACTGGACAGGGGAGGCCGACGAGCAGTACTTC.

The chain is built from TRBV10-1 and TRBJ1-1; D is unresolved. Germline assignment: CDR1 WNHNN and CDR2 SYGVQD (reference sequence). Trimming cost V 0 bases and J 8 bases, with 13 bases left between them. The CDR3 spans 14 residues. CDR3 loop: CASSESSGVLEAFF. The CDR3 coding sequence is TGCGCCAGCAGTGAGTCGAGCGGGGTCCTAGAAGCTTTCTTT.

The chain couples TRBV5-1 to TRBJ2-2; no clear D. The CDR3 has 15 amino acids. Germline lookup yields CDR1 SGHRS and CDR2 YFSETQ. The germline V and J ends were trimmed by 5 bases and 0 bases, with 11 bases remaining between them. The CDR3 protein is CASRIDGPNTGELFF. In DNA form, the CDR3 reads TGCGCCAGCAGGATAGACGGACCGAACACCGGGGAGCTGTTTTTT.

This clone was detected only a few times. This sequence joins TRBV9 and TRBJ2-5; D remains unclear. The CDR3 has 14 amino acids. From germline, CDR1 is SGDLS and CDR2 YYNGEE. V gave up 0 bases and J gave up 6 bases, with 12 bases separating them. The CDR3 reads CASSVVGASQTQYF. DNA of the CDR3: TGTGCCAGCAGCGTAGTCGGCGCATCACAGACCCAGTACTTC.

This clone was picked up one time. This chain connects TRBV6-1 to TRBJ2-7, with TRBD1 matching over 7 bases. V lost 4 bases, J lost 4 bases, and 10 bases stayed unmatched. There are 15 residues in the CDR3. Germline values: CDR1 MNHNS, CDR2 SASEGT. The CDR3 loop reads CASSGGRGRVYEQYF. The CDR3 DNA is TGTGCCAGCAGTGGGGGAAGGGGGCGCGTTTACGAGCAGTACTTC.

In this sample, this clone turned up a few times. This sequence joins TRBV20-1 and TRBJ1-4; D is unresolved. Germline V gene data show CDR1 as DFQATT and CDR2 as SNEGSKA (reference sequence). V gave up 3 bases and J gave up 8 bases, with 7 bases separating them. The CDR3 loop spans 11 amino acids. The CDR3, as DNA: TGCAGTGCTAGTCCTAGGGAAAAACTGTTTTTT. Translating it yields CSASPREKLFF.

This chain joins TRBV5-4 and TRBJ2-5; maybe TRBD1 (6 bases). The CDR3 loop spans 16 amino acids. The V end was cut by 2 bases, the J end by 1 base, with 15 bases between. CDR1 and CDR2 (germline): SGHNT, YYREEE (reference sequence). CDR3 coding DNA: TGTGCCAGCAGCTTCGCTTCCAGGGGAGTCCAAGAGACCCAGTACTTC. Translated: CASSFASRGVQETQYF.

This sequence joins TRBV9 and TRBJ2-7; D is unresolved. Germline V lookup: CDR1 SGDLS, CDR2 YYNGEE. V lost 4 bases and J 2 bases, leaving 10 bases between the germline ends. The CDR3 sequence is 13 residues long. The CDR3 bases are TGTGCCAGCAGCTCTGAGCTCGCCTACGAGCAGTACTTC. This sequence encodes CASSSELAYEQYF. The full variable domain, rest sourced from reference TRBV9 and TRBJ2-7, is DSGVTQTPKHLITATGQRVTLRCSPRSGDLSVYWYQQSLDQGLQFLIQYYNGEERAKGNILERFSAQQFPDLHSELNLSSLELGDSALYFCASSSELAYEQYFGPGTRLTVT.

The chain employs TRBV29-1 and TRBJ2-3; D is ambiguous. The CDR3 has 13 amino acids. V was clipped by 5 bases and J by 0 bases, with 9 bases between them. Germline-derived CDR1 and CDR2 are SQVTM and ANQGSEA. The DNA for the CDR3 is TGCAGCGTTTGGGTCCTAAGCACAGATACGCAGTATTTT. Translating gives CSVWVLSTDTQYF.

The CDR3 DNA sequence: TGTGCCAGCAGCCCCCGGGACAGGGATCATGAGCAGTTCTTC. Residues: CASSPRDRDHEQFF. V usage is TRBV5-5 and J usage is TRBJ2-1, with 9 bases fitting TRBD1. The V gene's germline CDR1 is SGHKS and CDR2 YYEKEE (reference sequence). The V gene end was trimmed by 4 bases and the J gene end by 8 bases; junction bases not matched to a gene: 7. The CDR3 spans 14 residues.

The gene calls are TRBV9 and TRBJ1-4; D remains unclear. The CDR3 length is 14 residues. The V and J ends lost 3 bases and 8 bases respectively, with 14 bases between them. The germline V gene encodes CDR1 SGDLS and CDR2 YYNGEE. CDR3 in amino acids: CASSATVREEKLFF. The CDR3 coding sequence is TGTGCCAGCAGCGCCACGGTTCGGGAAGAAAAACTGTTTTTT.

The table lists this clone with a count of one. V gene TRBV5-1 combines with J gene TRBJ1-5; D is unresolved. Between the trimmed V and J ends, which lost 4 bases and 2 bases, there was a span of 16 bases. Germline CDR1 and CDR2: SGHRS and YFSETQ. CDR3 length: 16 residues. CDR3 nucleotides: TGCGCCAGCAGCCCTACAGAAACCCGCGGCAATCAGCCCCAGCATTTT. It specifies CASSPTETRGNQPQHF.

The chain is built from TRBV5-4 and TRBJ1-3, with TRBD1 matching 8 bases. Germline CDR1 reads SGHNT; CDR2 reads YYREEE (reference sequence). V gave up 2 bases and J gave up 2 bases; unmatched junction bases: 3. The CDR3 totals 15 residues. The CDR3 DNA sequence: TGTGCCAGCAGCTTCTGGACAGGGACTGGAAACACCATATATTTT. Its translation is CASSFWTGTGNTIYF.

V gene TRBV7-2 combines with J gene TRBJ1-2; D is unclear. Trimming took off 5 bases at V and 7 bases at J, with 11 bases between the two ends. The CDR3 is 12 amino acids. From germline, CDR1 is SGHTA and CDR2 FQGNSA. The CDR3 here is CASSDRWVGYTF. In nucleotides, the CDR3 is TGTGCCAGCAGCGATCGGTGGGTTGGCTACACCTTC.

The chain combines TRBV6-6 with TRBJ2-1, with 7 bases lining up with TRBD2. The CDR3 has 14 residues. Germline values: CDR1 MNHNY, CDR2 SVGAGI (reference sequence). V shed 4 bases, J shed 3 bases, and the junction held 3 bases outside the gene matches. The CDR3, as DNA: TGTGCCAGCAGTTTCCTAGCGGACTACAATGAGCAGTTCTTC. Translated, it gives CASSFLADYNEQFF.

This rearrangement joins TRBV28 to TRBJ2-7; 9 nucleotides align to TRBD2. Per germline, CDR1 MDHEN and CDR2 SYDVKM. The J segment lost 3 bases and the V segment lost 7 bases, leaving 16 bases of the junction unmatched. The CDR3 length is 17 residues. The CDR3 loop reads CASTQTSGRRAGYEQYF. The CDR3 DNA sequence: TGTGCCAGCACACAGACAAGCGGGAGGAGGGCGGGCTACGAGCAGTACTTC.

The chain uses TRBV4-3 and TRBJ2-3; 9 bases are shared with TRBD2. Germline CDR1 LGHNA, CDR2 YSLEER. The CDR3 spans 16 residues. V lost 1 base and J lost 7; bases outside the gene matches: 9. Here the CDR3 DNA reads TGCGCCAGCAGCCAAGGGGCGGGAGGGGGCTGGAATACGCAGTATTTT. Translation gives CASSQGAGGGWNTQYF.

There are many counts of this clone. This chain connects TRBV6-4 to TRBJ1-2; D call uncertain. Trimming removed 4 bases at V and 2 bases at J, with 14 bases between. There are 15 residues in the CDR3. CDR1 is MRHNA and CDR2 is SNTAGT in the germline V gene. The CDR3 DNA is TGTGCCAGCAGTGCCGGCCCCAGTGGGAACTATGGCTACACCTTC. Its translation: CASSAGPSGNYGYTF.

V and J are TRBV5-5 and TRBJ1-5; maybe TRBD1 (5 bases). Germline V gives CDR1 SGHKS, CDR2 YYEKEE (reference sequence). Trimming shortened V by 0 bases and J by 5 bases, and 9 bases separated the two germline ends. This CDR3 is built from 14 residues. For the CDR3, the DNA is TGTGCCAGCAGCTTGGGACTAGGGGATCAGCCCCAGCATTTT. Amino acid sequence: CASSLGLGDQPQHF.